These T cell receptor beta chains were read from a single sample in a study of graft-versus-host responses after intestinal transplantation. Only in-frame clones appear in the TCRdb table, and some are missing; sequencing was by immunoSEQ multiplex PCR. Of about 98,000 clones listed, 86% are singletons. This material consisted of PBMCs, taken 255 days after intestinal transplant. The receptors stem from a human patient who received an intestinal transplant, so some T cells may come from the graft donor. The CDR3 runs from the conserved cysteine through the conserved F or W. D genes are given only for firm matches. The listing skips clone size in some rows; elsewhere it reads once, few, many or a size class.

V	size	J	D	CDR3	DNA
TRBV27	-	TRBJ2-1	-	CASSLSLGFQNEQFF	TGTGCCAGCAGTTTGTCCCTAGGGTTTCAAAATGAGCAGTTCTTC
TRBV5-6	-	TRBJ1-1	-	CASSLGGRGTEAFF	TGTGCCAGCAGCTTAGGGGGGCGCGGCACTGAAGCTTTCTTT
TRBV13	-	TRBJ2-7	-	CASSKGRSTYEQYF	TGTGCCAGCAGCAAGGGACGCTCCACCTACGAGCAGTACTTC
TRBV28	once	TRBJ2-7	TRBD2	CASSSDYLRTSGRKAYEQYF	TGTGCCAGCAGTTCCGACTACCTACGGACTAGCGGGAGGAAAGCCTACGAGCAGTACTTC
TRBV20-1	-	TRBJ1-5	-	CSALPPPQHF	TGCAGTGCTCTCCCCCCGCCCCAGCATTTT
TRBV2	-	TRBJ1-6	-	CASSDPLSPLHF	TGTGCCAGCAGTGACCCCCTGTCACCCCTCCACTTT
TRBV18	-	TRBJ2-7	-	CASSPPGTPYEQYF	TGTGCCAGCTCACCACCCGGGACGCCATACGAGCAGTACTTC
TRBV10-1	-	TRBJ2-5	-	CASSDPGETQYF	TGCGCCAGCAGTGACCCCGGGGAGACCCAGTACTTC
TRBV25-1	-	TRBJ1-2	-	CASSESMSGYTF	TGTGCCAGCAGTGAGTCCATGTCCGGCTACACCTTC
TRBV6-5	-	TRBJ1-5	-	CASRADISMPQHF	TGTGCCAGCAGGGCTGACATTTCAATGCCCCAGCATTTT
TRBV6-4	-	TRBJ2-1	-	CASSDGPSNEQFF	TGTGCCAGCAGTGACGGGCCCAGCAATGAGCAGTTCTTC
TRBV19	-	TRBJ1-1	-	CASSQNTEAFF	TGTGCCAGTAGTCAGAACACTGAAGCTTTCTTT
TRBV15	-	TRBJ2-1	-	CATSRWNNEQFF	TGTGCCACCAGCAGATGGAACAATGAGCAGTTCTTC
TRBV5-4	-	TRBJ1-1	TRBD1	CASSLDGQGASRTEAFF	TGTGCCAGCAGCTTGGATGGACAGGGGGCCTCGAGGACTGAAGCTTTCTTT
TRBV6-4	few	TRBJ2-3	TRBD2	CASSVLAGGTDTQYF	TGTGCCAGCAGTGTCCTAGCGGGGGGCACAGATACGCAGTATTTT
TRBV28	-	TRBJ2-7	TRBD1	CASRPYGTAYEQYF	TGTGCCAGCAGACCTTATGGGACAGCCTACGAGCAGTACTTC
TRBV19	few	TRBJ1-6	-	CASSTAGDNSPLHF	TGTGCCAGTAGTACGGCAGGGGATAATTCACCCCTCCACTTT
TRBV6-1	-	TRBJ1-5	TRBD1	CASSEAPGQGSQPQHF	TGTGCCAGCAGTGAGGCTCCGGGACAGGGTTCTCAGCCCCAGCATTTT
TRBV6-5	once	TRBJ2-1	-	CASTTRTYNEQFF	TGTGCCAGCACTACCCGGACGTACAATGAGCAGTTCTTC
TRBV21-1	-	TRBJ1-2	-	CASRGRYGGSGYGYTF	TGTGCCAGCAGAGGAAGGTACGGGGGAAGCGGCTATGGCTACACCTTC
TRBV6-1	once	TRBJ2-7	TRBD2	CASSDLAGGPGEQYF	TGTGCCAGCAGTGATTTAGCGGGGGGGCCTGGCGAGCAGTACTTC
TRBV5-1	-	TRBJ2-3	TRBD2	CASSKGLAGGLTDTQYF	TGCGCCAGCAGCAAAGGACTAGCGGGGGGACTCACAGATACGCAGTATTTT
TRBV6-5	-	TRBJ1-1	-	CASSYVRGTEAFF	TGTGCCAGCAGTTACGTTAGGGGCACTGAAGCTTTCTTT
TRBV7-9	-	TRBJ1-3	TRBD1	CASSLDMGQGSGNTIYF	TGTGCCAGCAGCTTAGATATGGGACAGGGCTCTGGAAACACCATATATTTT
TRBV11-2	-	TRBJ2-6	-	CASSLNYGANVLTF	TGTGCCAGCAGCTTAAACTACGGGGCCAACGTCCTGACTTTC
TRBV6-6	-	TRBJ1-4	TRBD1	CASSYTGTVEEKLFF	TGTGCCAGCAGTTACACCGGGACAGTAGAGGAAAAACTGTTTTTT